These 5 T cell receptor beta chains were sequenced from one sample in a study of cytomegalovirus exposure and HLA in healthy donors. Profiling relied on immunoSEQ multiplex PCR, and the TCRdb table lists in-frame clones only, not all of them. The table has under 150,000 clones, approximately 86% seen once; the top ten hold 8.7%. The sample consisted of PBMCs. These receptors all come from a man between 18 and 35 years old in good health and CMV-seropositive.

The chain carries TRBV6-1 and TRBJ2-7; a weak D match, TRBD1 (5 bases). CDR3 size: 15 residues. Germline lookup yields CDR1 MNHNS and CDR2 SASEGT. Trimming removed 1 base at V and 1 base at J, with 11 bases between. The CDR3 sequence is CASSEGRGISYEQYF. In DNA, the CDR3 is TGTGCCAGCAGTGAAGGTAGGGGTATATCCTACGAGCAGTACTTC.

In DNA, the CDR3 is TGCAGCGTTGAAATGGCGGGAGCAACCGGCAGGGAGCAGTTCTTC. Its translation is CSVEMAGATGREQFF. This chain uses TRBV29-1 with TRBJ2-1; 7 positions agree with TRBD2. The CDR3 spans 15 residues. The V gene end was trimmed by 2 bases and the J gene end by 10 bases; junction bases not matched to a gene: 14. Germline V CDR1 and CDR2: SQVTM, ANQGSEA.

This rearrangement joins TRBV5-1 to TRBJ2-1, with TRBD2 identical over 11 bases. CDR3 length: 18 amino acids. Germline loops: CDR1 SGHRS, CDR2 YFSETQ. V lost 3 bases and J lost 8; bases outside the gene matches: 16. The CDR3: CASSSPTELSGRVYEQFF. The CDR3 DNA follows: TGCGCCAGCAGCTCGCCTACCGAACTTAGCGGGAGGGTATATGAGCAGTTCTTC.

The J gene is TRBJ1-2, the V gene TRBV5-1; TRBD1 is a possible D gene (5 bases). This CDR3 comprises 13 residues. Trimming removed 4 bases from V and 8 bases from J, with 15 bases in between. Germline V gene sequence: CDR1 SGHRS, CDR2 YFSETQ. The CDR3 nucleotides read TGCGCCAGCAGCCCCCGTGGGGGGGAAGGCTACACCTTC. Translating gives CASSPRGGEGYTF.

The genes are TRBV29-1 and TRBJ2-1; D perhaps matches TRBD1 (6 bases). CDR1 and CDR2 from the germline V gene are SQVTM and ANQGSEA. Deletions cut 4 bases from V and 9 bases from J, with 16 bases between. The CDR3 runs to 13 residues. The CDR3 bases are TGCAGCGTTGGGCACAGGGTTGGGGGTGAGCAGTTCTTC. It is translated as CSVGHRVGGEQFF.